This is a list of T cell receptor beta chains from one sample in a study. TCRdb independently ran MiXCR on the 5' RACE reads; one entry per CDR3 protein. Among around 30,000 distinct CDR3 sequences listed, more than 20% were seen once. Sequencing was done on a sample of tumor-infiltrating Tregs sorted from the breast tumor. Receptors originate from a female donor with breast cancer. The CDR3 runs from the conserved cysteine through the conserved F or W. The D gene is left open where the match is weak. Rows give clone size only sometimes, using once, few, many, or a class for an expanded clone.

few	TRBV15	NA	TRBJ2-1	TGTGCCACCAGCAGAGTCGCGGGATGGGGTGTCTCGTACAATGAGCAGTTCTTC	CATSRVAGWGVSYNEQFF
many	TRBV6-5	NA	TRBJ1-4	TGTGCCAGCAGCCCCGGGGTCGCAACTAATGAAAAACTGTTTTTT	CASSPGVATNEKLFF
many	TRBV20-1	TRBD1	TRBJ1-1	TGCAGTGGAGGGGGCCCCGAGAACACTGAAGCTTTCTTT	CSGGGPENTEAFF
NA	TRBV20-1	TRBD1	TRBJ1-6	TGCAGTGCCTCGACGACAGGGGGCGCGGATAATTCACCCCTCCACTTT	CSASTTGGADNSPLHF
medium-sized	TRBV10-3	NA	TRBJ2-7	TGTGCCATCAGTGAAGGCAGTGTGGGGGACGAGCAGTACTTC	CAISEGSVGDEQYF
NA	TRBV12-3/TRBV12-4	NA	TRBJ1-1	TGTGCCCGCAGTTTCGGGCAGCGGCGGACTGAAGCTCTCTTT	CARSFGQRRTEALF
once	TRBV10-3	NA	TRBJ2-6	TGCGCCAGCAGCCCCGACAACACTGAAGCCAACGTCCTGACTTTC	CASSPDNTEANVLTF
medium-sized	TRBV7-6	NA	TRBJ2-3	TGTGCCAGCAGCTTAGTTCACGGAAGCACAGATACGCAGTATTTT	CASSLVHGSTDTQYF
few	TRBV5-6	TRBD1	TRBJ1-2	TGTGCCAGCAGCCTCACAGGGGCGAGAGGCTACACCTTC	CASSLTGARGYTF
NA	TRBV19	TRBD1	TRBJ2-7	TGTGCCAGTAGTTTCGGACAGGCCTACGAGCAGTACTTC	CASSFGQAYEQYF
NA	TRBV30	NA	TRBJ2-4	TGTGCCTGGAAAGGGCTCGTCAAAAACATTCAGTACTTC	CAWKGLVKNIQYF
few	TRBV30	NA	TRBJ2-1	TGTGCCTGGAGTCGCGGGAAAAACAATGAGCAGTTCTTC	CAWSRGKNNEQFF
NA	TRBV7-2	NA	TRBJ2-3	TGTGCCAGCAGCTTAGCCTATTATACGCAGTATTTT	CASSLAYYTQYF
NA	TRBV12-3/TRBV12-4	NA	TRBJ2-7	TGTGCCAGCAGTCCCGACAGGAGTGAAGGCCACGAGCAGTACTTC	CASSPDRSEGHEQYF
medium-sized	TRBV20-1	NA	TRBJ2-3	TGCAGTGCTACAAGGCCAGATACGCAGTATTTT	CSATRPDTQYF
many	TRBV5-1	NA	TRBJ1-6	TGCGCCAGCAGAAACGACAGGAATTCACCCCTCCACTTT	CASRNDRNSPLHF
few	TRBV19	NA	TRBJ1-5	TGTGCCAGTAGTAGAGACAGGATAAATCAGCCCCAGCATTTT	CASSRDRINQPQHF
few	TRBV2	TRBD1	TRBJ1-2	TGTGCCAGCAACCCGGCAGGGGGCGCAGGGTACTATGGCTACACCTTC	CASNPAGGAGYYGYTF
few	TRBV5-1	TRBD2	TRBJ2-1	TGCGCCAGCAGCTCCTTAGCGGGTCTCTCCTACAATGAGCAGTTCTTC	CASSSLAGLSYNEQFF